This section outlines one T cell receptor beta chain sequence together with its context. Its target is unknown. Trimming removed 8 bases from V and 0 bases from J; junction bases left unmatched: 12. The CDR3 contains 17 residues. CDR1 is MDHEN, CDR2 SYDVKM, per germline. The data originate from a study of T cell repertoires in cytomegalovirus infection. Study background: In public TCR beta signatures, there were indications of both CMV infection and matching HLA type.

TCRdb passed the reads through MiXCR, listing each CDR3 protein once. The sample has 270,000 or so distinct CDR3 sequences, about a sixth seen once. The study's findings and limits: Cumulative frequency of public TCR beta families picked out carriers of CMV plus the relevant HLA. Predominance within the ex vivo response was attributable to HLA-C-restricted CMV-specific TCR beta clonotypes.

Sequenced material: CD8+ T cells from PBMCs. The chain recombines TRBV28 with TRBJ1-3, with TRBD1 matching 8 bases. The sequence derives from a human donor in good health (CMV status not recorded). Some clones in this sample may be carry-over from other donors' samples. The CDR3: CASSFMTGEISGNTIYF. CDR3 DNA: TGTGCCAGCTCATTCATGACAGGGGAGATCTCTGGAAACACCATATATTTT.